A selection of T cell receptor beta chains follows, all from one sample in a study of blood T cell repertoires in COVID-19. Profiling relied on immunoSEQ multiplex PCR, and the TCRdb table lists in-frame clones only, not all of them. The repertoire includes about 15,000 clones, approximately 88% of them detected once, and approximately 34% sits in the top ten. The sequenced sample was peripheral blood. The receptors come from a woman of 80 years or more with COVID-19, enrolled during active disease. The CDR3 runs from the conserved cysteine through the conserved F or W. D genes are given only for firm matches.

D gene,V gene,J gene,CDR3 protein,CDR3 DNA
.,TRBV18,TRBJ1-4,CASSSDTGGEKLFF,TGTGCCAGCTCCTCAGACACGGGAGGAGAAAAACTGTTTTTT
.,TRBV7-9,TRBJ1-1,CASLVTGNTEAFF,TGTGCCAGCCTAGTGACGGGGAACACTGAAGCTTTCTTT
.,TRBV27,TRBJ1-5,CASSFGGANQPQHF,TGTGCCAGCAGTTTTGGCGGGGCCAATCAGCCCCAGCATTTT
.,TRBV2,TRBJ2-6,CASSERRGTGANVLTF,TGTGCCAGCAGTGAACGAAGGGGTACTGGGGCCAACGTCCTGACTTTC
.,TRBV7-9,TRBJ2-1,CASSWLGGVYNEQFF,TGTGCCAGCAGCTGGCTTGGCGGTGTCTACAATGAGCAGTTCTTC
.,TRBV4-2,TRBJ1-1,CASSQDVQGYSDGTEAFF,TGTGCCAGCAGCCAAGATGTTCAGGGGTATAGTGATGGCACTGAAGCTTTCTTT
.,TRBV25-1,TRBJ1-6,CASSELEGRDNSPLHF,TGTGCCAGCAGTGAATTGGAGGGTAGAGATAATTCACCCCTCCACTTT
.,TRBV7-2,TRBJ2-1,CASSSLGGRVKQFF,TGTGCCAGCAGTTCCCTTGGAGGTAGGGTTAAGCAGTTCTTC
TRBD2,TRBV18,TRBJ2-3,CASSPPGGSTDTQYF,TGTGCCAGCTCACCCCCGGGGGGGAGCACAGATACGCAGTATTTT
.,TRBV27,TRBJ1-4,CASTPYFMGGATNEKLFF,TGTGCCAGCACTCCCTATTTTATGGGGGGGGCAACTAATGAAAAACTGTTTTTT
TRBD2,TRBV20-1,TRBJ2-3,CSAAGADTQYF,TGCAGTGCTGCGGGGGCAGATACGCAGTATTTT
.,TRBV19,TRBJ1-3,CASSIYPKTSSGNTIYF,TGTGCCAGTAGTATATATCCCAAGACAAGTTCTGGAAACACCATATATTTT
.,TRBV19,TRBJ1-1,CASSIRDYLNTEAFF,TGTGCCAGTAGTATACGGGATTACTTAAACACTGAAGCTTTCTTT